The clone carrying this TCR beta chain has just one count. Its antigen is still unknown. The data are from a study of blood T cells in healthy people across ages. Next came a second PCR, run for roughly 6 to 11 cycles, which used a sample-barcoded 5' primer along with a J-beta primer mix. Individual samples furnished no less than 3 million CDR3-containing paired-end reads apiece. MiXCR, applied by TCRdb to the 5' RACE reads, yields one record per CDR3 protein. The sample has hundreds of thousands of distinct CDR3 sequences; roughly 30% are singletons. CDR3 length: 16 residues. Germline V gene sequence: CDR1 SEHNR, CDR2 FQNEAQ (reference sequence). V was pared by 5 bases and J by 5 bases, with 19 bases between. Study-wide points: Relative to aged donors, long-lived donors carried more naive CD4+ cells and displayed higher diversity.

Source material: blood. V is TRBV7-9 and J is TRBJ1-5; D is ambiguous. The TCR sequence derives from a woman of 80 years or more in good health. DNA of the CDR3: TGTGCCAGCAGCCCGACGTCGCCCCGCGGGGATCAGCCCCAGCATTTT. It encodes CASSPTSPRGDQPQHF.